The sequence of this T cell receptor (beta chain) was determined in a study of T cells in Graves' hyperthyroidism and ophthalmopathy. Study-wide background: Before any treatment, at initial diagnosis, peripheral blood was collected.

It was RNA transcripts that yielded the amplified TCR beta CDR3 regions. Using the HTBI primer set, a first-round RT-PCR was run on the TCR CDR3. MiXCR was run by TCRdb on the multiplex PCR reads, yielding one entry per CDR3 protein. This table has 300,000 to 450,000 distinct CDR3 sequences, less than 20% appearing once. Study results and caveats: Most expanded thyroid clonotypes above 0.001 recurred in blood.

This clonotype occurred many times. Its cognate antigen is unknown. This clonotype was obtained from a woman younger than 30 with Graves' hyperthyroidism that later progressed to Graves' ophthalmopathy. The sequenced sample was blood.

The CDR3 protein is CASSLGEEYNEQFF. The CDR3 nucleotides read TGTGCCAGCAGCTTAGGTGAGGAGTACAATGAGCAGTTCTTC. This sequence joins TRBV11-3 and TRBJ2-1; D is uncertain. Germline V gives CDR1 SGHNT, CDR2 YENEEA. V dropped 1 base and J dropped 4 bases, with 8 bases sitting between them. This CDR3 is 14 amino acids long.